Listed below are T cell receptor beta chains from one sample, sequenced in a study of cytomegalovirus exposure and HLA in healthy donors. Repertoires were generated with immunoSEQ multiplex PCR, while TCRdb's copy carries only in-frame clones and drops some. This table has more than 100,000 clones, 60% to 80% appearing once. Sequencing used PBMCs. The source of these receptors is a man aged 45-65 years in good health and CMV-seropositive. Each CDR3 is given without its conserved first and last residue. The order of the fields is J gene, V gene, CDR3 protein.

TRBJ1-6 | TRBV2 | ASSVTGGYNSPLH
TRBJ1-1 | TRBV11-3 | ASSSPGLTEAF
TRBJ2-7 | TRBV28 | ASSFRDKAYEQY
TRBJ2-3 | TRBV6-1 | ASSEQTSPDTQY
TRBJ1-2 | TRBV4-1 | ASSQDRADNYERGYT
TRBJ1-2 | TRBV29-1 | SVADRVNYGYT
TRBJ1-6 | TRBV25-1 | ASSEAHRALH
TRBJ1-5 | TRBV12-5 | ASGYIYAGGGGNQPQH
TRBJ2-1 | TRBV19 | ASSIDGGGASYNEQF
TRBJ1-4 | TRBV5-1 | ASSPDRGGEKLF
TRBJ1-3 | TRBV19 | ASSIGLSSGNTIY
TRBJ1-1 | TRBV7-2 | ASSLGTALNTEAF
TRBJ1-2 | TRBV5-1 | ASSLVEGIGYT
TRBJ1-1 | TRBV6-4 | ASSATKTPDTEAF
TRBJ1-1 | TRBV4-2 | ASSQLGSTTEAF
TRBJ1-5 | TRBV2 | ASSPDRTNNQPQH
TRBJ2-3 | TRBV5-8 | ASSLSWTSGSTDTQY
TRBJ1-6 | TRBV2 | ASSAQGFNSPLH
TRBJ2-3 | TRBV21-1 | ASREEREGADTQY
TRBJ2-3 | TRBV15 | ATSRDRVLTDTQY
TRBJ1-1 | TRBV7-6 | ASSLRRGTEAF
TRBJ2-1 | TRBV29-1 | SVETSGRYVYNEQF
TRBJ2-3 | TRBV5-1 | ASSLETTTDTQY
TRBJ2-1 | TRBV18 | ASSRAGGPDEQF
TRBJ1-1 | TRBV5-5 | ASRGSGVTEAF
TRBJ2-7 | TRBV7-9 | ASSRYPTYEQY
TRBJ2-4 | TRBV29-1 | SAGMSRLGENIQY
TRBJ2-7 | TRBV19 | ASSIRPGHYEQY
NA | TRBV2 | ASSRTGFYEQY
TRBJ2-7 | TRBV7-8 | ASSFRDNPYEQY
TRBJ2-7 | TRBV6-1 | ASSSRAAGGYEQY
TRBJ1-1 | TRBV29-1 | SVRQGWNTEAF
TRBJ2-5 | TRBV7-7 | ASSPTANQETQY
TRBJ1-1 | TRBV20-1 | SAAAGAF
TRBJ2-5 | TRBV14 | ASSQVDTGGTPEETQY
TRBJ1-2 | TRBV7-8 | ASSPRNSDSSRGYT
TRBJ2-2 | TRBV6-5 | ASSLIFTGELF
TRBJ2-3 | TRBV11-2 | ASSLEGVTQY
TRBJ1-1 | TRBV7-9 | ASILRVDTEAF
TRBJ2-7 | TRBV6-5 | ASKGAGGQYEQY
TRBJ2-5 | TRBV5-1 | ASSLGWRGGGETQY